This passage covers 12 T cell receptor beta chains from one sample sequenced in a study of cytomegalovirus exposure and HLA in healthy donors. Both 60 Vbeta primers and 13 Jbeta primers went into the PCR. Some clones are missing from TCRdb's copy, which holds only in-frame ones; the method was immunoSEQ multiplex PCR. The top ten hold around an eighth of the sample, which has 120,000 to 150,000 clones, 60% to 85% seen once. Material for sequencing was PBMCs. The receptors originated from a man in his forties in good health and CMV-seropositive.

CDR3 DNA: TGCAGCATATTCCCGGTCGGGGCCAACGTCCTGACTTTC. This gives the protein CSIFPVGANVLTF. The chain couples TRBV29-1 to TRBJ2-6; D not certain. CDR1 is SQVTM and CDR2 is ANQGSEA in the germline V gene. CDR3 length equals 13 residues. V shed 8 bases and J shed 4 bases, with 12 bases lying between them.

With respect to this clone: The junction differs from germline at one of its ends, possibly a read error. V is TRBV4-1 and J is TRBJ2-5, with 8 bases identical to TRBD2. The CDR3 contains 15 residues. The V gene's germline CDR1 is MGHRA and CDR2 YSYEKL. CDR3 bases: TGCGCCAGCAGCCCCACCGGACTAGCCCAAAAGACCCAGTACTTC. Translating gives CASSPTGLAQKTQYF.

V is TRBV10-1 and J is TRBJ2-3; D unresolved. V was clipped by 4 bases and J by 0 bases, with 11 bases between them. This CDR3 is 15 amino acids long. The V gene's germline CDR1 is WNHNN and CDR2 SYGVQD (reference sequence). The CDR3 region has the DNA TGCGCCAGCAGTGCAGGCGACCTCAGCACAGATACGCAGTATTTT. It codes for CASSAGDLSTDTQYF.

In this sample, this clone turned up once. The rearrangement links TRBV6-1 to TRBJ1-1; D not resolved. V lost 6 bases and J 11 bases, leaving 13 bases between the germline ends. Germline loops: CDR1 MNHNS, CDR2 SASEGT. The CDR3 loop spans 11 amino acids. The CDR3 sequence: CASRSWEDAFF. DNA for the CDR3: TGTGCCAGCAGATCCTGGGAGGACGCTTTCTTT.

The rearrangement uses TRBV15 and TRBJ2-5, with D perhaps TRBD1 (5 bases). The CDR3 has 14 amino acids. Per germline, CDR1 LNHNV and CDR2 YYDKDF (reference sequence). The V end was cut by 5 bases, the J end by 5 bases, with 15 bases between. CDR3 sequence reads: CATSGPQVLETQYF. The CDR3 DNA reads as TGTGCCACCAGCGGTCCACAGGTACTGGAGACCCAGTACTTC. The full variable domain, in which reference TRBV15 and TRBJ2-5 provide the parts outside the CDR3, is DAMVIQNPRYQVTQFGKPVTLSCSQTLNHNVMYWYQQKSSQAPKLLFHYYDKDFNNEADTPDNFQSRRPNTSFCFLDIRSPGLGDTAMYLCATSGPQVLETQYFGPGTRLLVL.

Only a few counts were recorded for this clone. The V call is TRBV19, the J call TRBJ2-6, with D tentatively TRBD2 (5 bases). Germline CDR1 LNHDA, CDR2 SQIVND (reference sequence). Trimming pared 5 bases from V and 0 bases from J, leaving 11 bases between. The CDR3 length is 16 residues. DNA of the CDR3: TGTGCCAGTAGTGGACTGGGGATCTCTGGGGCCAACGTCCTGACTTTC. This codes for CASSGLGISGANVLTF.

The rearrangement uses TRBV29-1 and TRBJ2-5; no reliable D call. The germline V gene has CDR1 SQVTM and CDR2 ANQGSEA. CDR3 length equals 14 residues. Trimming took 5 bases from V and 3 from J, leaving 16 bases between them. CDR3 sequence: CSVSSVPRKETQYF. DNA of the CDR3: TGCAGCGTTAGTAGTGTCCCCAGGAAAGAGACCCAGTACTTC.

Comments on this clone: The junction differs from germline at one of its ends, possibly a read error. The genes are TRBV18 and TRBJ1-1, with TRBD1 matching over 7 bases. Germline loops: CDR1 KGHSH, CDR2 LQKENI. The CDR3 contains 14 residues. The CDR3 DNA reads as TGTGCCGGCTCACCAAAGGGGGCAGGGGCTGAAGCTTTCTTT. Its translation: CAGSPKGAGAEAFF.

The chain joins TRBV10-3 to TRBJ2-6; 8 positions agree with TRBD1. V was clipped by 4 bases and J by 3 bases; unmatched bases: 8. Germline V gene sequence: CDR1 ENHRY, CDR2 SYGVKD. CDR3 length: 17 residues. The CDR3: CAISGMQGAGGANVLTF. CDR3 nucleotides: TGTGCCATCAGTGGAATGCAGGGGGCTGGTGGGGCCAACGTCCTGACTTTC.

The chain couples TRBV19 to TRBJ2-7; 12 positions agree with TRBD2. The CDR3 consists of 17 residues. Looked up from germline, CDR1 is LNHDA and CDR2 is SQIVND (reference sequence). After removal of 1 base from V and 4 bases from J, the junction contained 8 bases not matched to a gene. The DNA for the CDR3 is TGTGCCAGTAGTATAGGCGTGACTAGCGGGAGTAGTTACGAGCAGTACTTC. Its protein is CASSIGVTSGSSYEQYF.

The CDR3 sequence: CASSLDWATGELFF. The CDR3 DNA is TGTGCCAGCAGCTTGGATTGGGCCACCGGGGAGCTGTTTTTT. The chain combines TRBV5-4 with TRBJ2-2; D remains ambiguous. The V gene lost 0 bases and the J gene lost 4 bases, with 7 bases spanning the gap. Germline values: CDR1 SGHNT, CDR2 YYREEE (reference sequence). The CDR3 is 14 amino acids. The complete variable domain, with remaining parts taken from reference TRBV5-4 and TRBJ2-2, reads ETGVTQSPTHLIKTRGQQVTLRCSSQSGHNTVSWYQQALGQGPQFIFQYYREEENGRGNFPPRFSGLQFPNYSSELNVNALELDDSALYLCASSLDWATGELFFGEGSRLTVL.

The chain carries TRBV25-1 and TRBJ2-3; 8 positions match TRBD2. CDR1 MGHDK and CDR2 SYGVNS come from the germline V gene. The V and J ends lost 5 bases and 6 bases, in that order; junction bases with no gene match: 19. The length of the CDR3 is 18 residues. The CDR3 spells CASSSFLGGLGVLDTQYF. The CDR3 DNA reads TGTGCCAGCAGTTCTTTCCTAGGGGGACTAGGGGTGCTGGATACGCAGTATTTT.